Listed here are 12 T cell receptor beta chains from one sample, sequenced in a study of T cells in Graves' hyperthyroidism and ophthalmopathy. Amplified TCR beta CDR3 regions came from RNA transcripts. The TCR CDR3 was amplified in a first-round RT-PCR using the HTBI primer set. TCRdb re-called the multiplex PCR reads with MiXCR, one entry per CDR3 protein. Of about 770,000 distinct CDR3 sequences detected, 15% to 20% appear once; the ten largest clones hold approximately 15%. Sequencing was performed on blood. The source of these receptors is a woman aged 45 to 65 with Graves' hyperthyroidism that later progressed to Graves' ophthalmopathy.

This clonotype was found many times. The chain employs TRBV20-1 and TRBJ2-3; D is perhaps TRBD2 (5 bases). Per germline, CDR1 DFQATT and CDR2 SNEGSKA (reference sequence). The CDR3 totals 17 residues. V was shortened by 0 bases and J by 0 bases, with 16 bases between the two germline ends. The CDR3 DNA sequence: TGCAGTGCTAGAGACCGCCCCCGACTACCGAGCACAGATACGCAGTATTTT. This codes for CSARDRPRLPSTDTQYF.

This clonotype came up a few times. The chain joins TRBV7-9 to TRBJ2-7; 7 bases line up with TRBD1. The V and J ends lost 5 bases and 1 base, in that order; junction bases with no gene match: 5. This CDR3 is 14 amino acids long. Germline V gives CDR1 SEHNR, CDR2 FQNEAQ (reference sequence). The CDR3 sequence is CASSDPGQSYEQYF. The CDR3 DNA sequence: TGTGCCAGCAGCGATCCGGGACAGTCCTACGAGCAGTACTTC. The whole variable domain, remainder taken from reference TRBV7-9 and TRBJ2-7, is DTGVSQNPRHKITKRGQNVTFRCDPISEHNRLYWYRQTLGQGPEFLTYFQNEAQLEKSRLLSDRFSAERPKGSFSTLEIQRTEQGDSAMYLCASSDPGQSYEQYFGPGTRLTVT.

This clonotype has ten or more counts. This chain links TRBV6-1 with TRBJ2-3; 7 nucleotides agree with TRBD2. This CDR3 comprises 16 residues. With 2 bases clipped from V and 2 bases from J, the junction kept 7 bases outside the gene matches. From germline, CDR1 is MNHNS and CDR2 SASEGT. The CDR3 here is CASSERLAGVTDTQYF. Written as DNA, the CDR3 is TGTGCCAGCAGTGAAAGGTTAGCGGGTGTCACAGATACGCAGTATTTT.

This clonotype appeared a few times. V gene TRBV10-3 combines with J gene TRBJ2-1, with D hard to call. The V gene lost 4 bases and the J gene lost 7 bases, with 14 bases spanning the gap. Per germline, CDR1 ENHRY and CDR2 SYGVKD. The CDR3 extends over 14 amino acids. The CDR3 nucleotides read TGTGCCATCAGTGGGGTCGACCTACGGAATGAGCAGTTCTTC. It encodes CAISGVDLRNEQFF.

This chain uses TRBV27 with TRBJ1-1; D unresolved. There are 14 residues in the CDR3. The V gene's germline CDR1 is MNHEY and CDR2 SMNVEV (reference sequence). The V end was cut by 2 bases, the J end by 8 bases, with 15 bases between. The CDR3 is CASSLSFKGLEAFF. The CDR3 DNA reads TGTGCCAGCAGTTTAAGTTTTAAAGGGTTGGAAGCTTTCTTT.

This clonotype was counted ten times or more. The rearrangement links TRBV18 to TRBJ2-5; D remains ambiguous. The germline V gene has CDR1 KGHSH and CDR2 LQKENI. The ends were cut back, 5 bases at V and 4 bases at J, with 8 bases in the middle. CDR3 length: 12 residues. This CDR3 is CASSDMGETQYF. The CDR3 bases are TGTGCCAGCTCAGACATGGGAGAGACCCAGTACTTC.

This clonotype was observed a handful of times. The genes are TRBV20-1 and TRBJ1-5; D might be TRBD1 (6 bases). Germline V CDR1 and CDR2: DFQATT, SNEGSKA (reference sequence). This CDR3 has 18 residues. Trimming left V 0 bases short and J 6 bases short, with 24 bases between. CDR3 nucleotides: TGCAGTGCTAGAGATAGGGCCGAGGGGGTATTTGAGCTTCAGCCCCAGCATTTT. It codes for CSARDRAEGVFELQPQHF.

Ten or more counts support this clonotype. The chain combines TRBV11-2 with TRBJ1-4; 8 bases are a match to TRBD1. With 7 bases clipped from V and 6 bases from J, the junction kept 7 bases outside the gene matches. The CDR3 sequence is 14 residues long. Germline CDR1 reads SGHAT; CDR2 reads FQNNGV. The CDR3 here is CASKSTGGYEKLFF. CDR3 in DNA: TGTGCCAGCAAGAGTACAGGGGGATATGAAAAACTGTTTTTT.

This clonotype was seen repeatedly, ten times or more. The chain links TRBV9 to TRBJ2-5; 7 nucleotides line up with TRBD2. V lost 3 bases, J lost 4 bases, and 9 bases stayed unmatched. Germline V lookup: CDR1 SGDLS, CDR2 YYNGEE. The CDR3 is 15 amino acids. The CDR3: CASSAYTSVRETQYF. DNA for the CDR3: TGTGCCAGCAGCGCCTACACTAGCGTAAGAGAGACCCAGTACTTC.

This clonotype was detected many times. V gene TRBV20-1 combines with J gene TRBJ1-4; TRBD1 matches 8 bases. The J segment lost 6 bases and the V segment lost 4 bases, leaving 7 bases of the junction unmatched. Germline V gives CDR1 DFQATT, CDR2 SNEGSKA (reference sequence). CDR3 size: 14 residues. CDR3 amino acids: CSAITGQGDEKLFF. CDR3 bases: TGCAGTGCTATAACCGGACAGGGTGATGAAAAACTGTTTTTT.

The CDR3 nucleotides are TGTGCCAGCAGCTTTTCGGGACAGGGGTCAGATACGCAGTATTTT. Encoded protein: CASSFSGQGSDTQYF. The chain joins TRBV7-9 to TRBJ2-3, with 10 bases lining up with TRBD1. CDR1 is SEHNR and CDR2 is FQNEAQ in the germline V gene (reference sequence). V was clipped by 3 bases and J by 4 bases; unmatched bases: 4. CDR3 length: 15 amino acids.

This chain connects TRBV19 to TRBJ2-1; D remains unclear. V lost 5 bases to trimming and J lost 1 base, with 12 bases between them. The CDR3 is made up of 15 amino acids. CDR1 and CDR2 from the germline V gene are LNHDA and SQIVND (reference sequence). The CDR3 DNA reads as TGTGCCAGTAGTGTCAACACCGGATCCTACAATGAGCAGTTCTTC. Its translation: CASSVNTGSYNEQFF.